This note documents a single T cell receptor beta chain sequence. TCRdb keeps only in-frame clones here, not all; method: immunoSEQ multiplex PCR. Of about 380,000 clones detected, roughly 94% appear once; the ten largest clones hold roughly 0.02%. The CDR3 is made up of 12 amino acids. CDR1 MDHEN and CDR2 SYDVKM come from the germline V gene. V gave up 1 base and J gave up 5 bases, with 3 bases separating them. This sample was taken from a study of shared T cell receptors in the human thymus. V is TRBV28 and J is TRBJ2-1; D not certain. The sample taken for sequencing was thymocytes. This TCR was sampled from a human donor. CDR3 bases: TGTGCCAGCAGTTTATCCCACAATGAGCAGTTCTTC. It encodes CASSLSHNEQFF.